The 15 T cell receptor beta chains listed next were all sequenced from one sample in a study of Graves' ophthalmopathy and Graves' hyperthyroidism. Scientists amplified the TCR beta CDR3 regions from RNA transcripts. An opening RT-PCR round employed HTBI primers and preceded a second-round multiplex PCR. Via MiXCR, TCRdb re-called the multiplex PCR reads, giving one row per CDR3 protein. The profile covers over 500,000 distinct CDR3 sequences, with about a fifth appearing a single time and roughly 6.9% taken by the ten largest. What was sequenced was peripheral blood. The source is a woman between 18 and 30 years old with stable Graves' hyperthyroidism. Some clones in this sample may be carry-over from other donors' samples.

This clonotype was counted ten times or more. The V gene is TRBV12-3 or TRBV12-4, the J gene TRBJ1-1; no reliable D call. Trimming stripped 6 bases from V and 4 bases from J, with 18 bases between. This CDR3 spans 15 amino acids. The CDR3 DNA is TGTGCCAGCAGCTTACATCCCCATGGGTCCACTGAAGCTTTCTTT. Its translation: CASSLHPHGSTEAFF.

The J gene is TRBJ1-1, the V gene TRBV30, with TRBD1 matching over 9 bases. Looked up from germline, CDR1 is GTSNPN and CDR2 is SVGIG (reference sequence). This CDR3 is 13 amino acids long. J gave up 4 bases and V 4 bases, and 4 bases lay outside the gene matches. In nucleotides, the CDR3 is TGTGCCTGGAACCGGGACAGGGCCACTGAAGCTTTCTTT. It translates to CAWNRDRATEAFF.

This clonotype has at least ten counts. V usage is TRBV18 and J usage is TRBJ1-1, with unresolved D. The V gene's germline CDR1 is KGHSH and CDR2 LQKENI. The CDR3 consists of 13 residues. The V end was cut by 8 bases, the J end by 0 bases, with 10 bases between. CDR3 nucleotides: TGTGCCAGCAGTCCCGAAATGAACACTGAAGCTTTCTTT. This sequence encodes CASSPEMNTEAFF.

This clonotype was recorded once. The rearrangement links TRBV14 to TRBJ2-7, with no clear D. CDR3 size: 14 residues. The V and J ends lost 1 base and 3 bases respectively, with 10 bases between them. Germline assignment: CDR1 SGHDN and CDR2 FVKESK. In nucleotides, the CDR3 is TGTGCCAGCAGCCAAGGCATCGTGTACTACGAGCAGTACTTC. This translates into CASSQGIVYYEQYF.

Ten or more counts support this clonotype. The chain combines TRBV28 with TRBJ2-7, with 8 bases lining up with TRBD2. Germline V gives CDR1 MDHEN, CDR2 SYDVKM. This CDR3 has 13 amino acids. V gave up 6 bases and J gave up 6 bases; unmatched junction bases: 7. In nucleotides, the CDR3 is TGTGCCAGCAGATCCGGGACTAGTAGCGAGCAGTACTTC. It is translated as CASRSGTSSEQYF.

The CDR3 reads CASSVGVVGNSPLHF. The DNA for the CDR3 is TGTGCCAGCAGTGTGGGGGTAGTGGGTAATTCACCCCTCCACTTT. The J gene is TRBJ1-6, the V gene TRBV6-1, with D possibly TRBD1 on 5 matching bases. The V gene lost 4 bases and the J gene lost 6 bases, with 13 bases spanning the gap. The CDR3 is 15 residues long. Germline V CDR1 and CDR2: MNHNS, SASEGT.

The table lists this clonotype with many counts. The V gene is TRBV19, the J gene TRBJ1-1; D gene uncertain. Deletions cut 10 bases from V and 0 bases from J, with 12 bases between. Germline V CDR1 and CDR2: LNHDA, SQIVND (reference sequence). This CDR3 contains 13 residues. CDR3 in DNA: TGTGCCACCGAGAACAGCCTGAACACTGAAGCTTTCTTT. Translating gives CATENSLNTEAFF.

This clonotype was counted at least ten times. CDR3 DNA: TGTGCCACCAAGGGGATGGGGAAAACCTACGAGCAGTACTTC. This sequence encodes CATKGMGKTYEQYF. The chain links TRBV6-1 to TRBJ2-7, with D possibly being TRBD1 (5 bases). Between the trimmed V and J ends, which lost 10 bases and 2 bases, there was a span of 18 bases. This CDR3 is built from 14 residues. Germline CDR1 and CDR2: MNHNS and SASEGT.

The rearrangement joins TRBV6-2 or TRBV6-3 to TRBJ1-5; D is possibly TRBD1 (6 bases). V dropped 7 bases and J dropped 7 bases, with 14 bases sitting between them. CDR1 is MNHEY, CDR2 SVGEGT, per germline. The CDR3 extends over 13 amino acids. The CDR3 region is CASTDSEVQPQHF. The CDR3, as DNA: TGTGCCAGCACGGACAGTGAGGTACAGCCCCAGCATTTT.

This clonotype showed up many times. The chain combines TRBV7-6 with TRBJ1-3; possibly TRBD1 for D (5 bases). CDR3 length: 17 residues. Germline assignment: CDR1 SGHVS and CDR2 FNYEAQ. With 2 bases removed from V and 0 bases from J, the gap between germline ends came to 14 bases. For the CDR3, the DNA is TGTGCCAGCAGCTTATTTGGGGTCCAGGGCTCTGGAAACACCATATATTTT. Translation: CASSLFGVQGSGNTIYF.

Many counts were recorded for this clonotype. V usage is TRBV6-5 and J usage is TRBJ1-1; D uncertain. CDR3 length equals 14 residues. V was trimmed by 0 bases and J by 4 bases, leaving 9 bases between them. The V gene's germline CDR1 is MNHEY and CDR2 SVGAGI. CDR3 in DNA: TGTGCCAGCAGTTACTCGGATAGAGGCACTGAAGCTTTCTTT. This gives the protein CASSYSDRGTEAFF.

In its sample, this clonotype was seen many times. V is TRBV27 and J is TRBJ2-7; TRBD1 is a possible D gene (5 bases). The V gene's germline CDR1 is MNHEY and CDR2 SMNVEV (reference sequence). Trimming took 7 bases from V and 5 from J, leaving 21 bases between them. The CDR3 runs 15 residues. The CDR3 here is CASISTFAGQHEQYF. CDR3 coding DNA: TGTGCCAGCATCTCGACTTTCGCAGGGCAACACGAGCAGTACTTC.

This clonotype has a count of ten or more. This chain joins TRBV30 and TRBJ2-7, with D perhaps TRBD2 (6 bases). CDR1 is GTSNPN, CDR2 SVGIG, per germline (reference sequence). V was shortened by 4 bases and J by 3 bases, with 13 bases between the two germline ends. This CDR3 region has 13 residues. The CDR3 coding sequence is TGTGCCTGGACCTCGGGACTTATCTACGAGCAGTACTTC. Encoded protein: CAWTSGLIYEQYF.

The CDR3 coding sequence is TGTGCCAGCAGTCCTCAAACAGGGACTGGCTACACCTTC. This encodes CASSPQTGTGYTF. The chain carries TRBV12-3 or TRBV12-4 and TRBJ1-2; the D gene is possibly TRBD1 (6 bases). Trimming stripped 5 bases from V and 7 bases from J, with 14 bases between. The CDR3 sequence is 13 residues long.

The chain is built from TRBV3-1 and TRBJ1-2; D uncertain. The CDR3 contains 12 residues. Looked up from germline, CDR1 is LGHDT and CDR2 is YNNKEL (reference sequence). V dropped 3 bases and J dropped 2 bases, with 4 bases sitting between them. Here the CDR3 reads CASSQENYGYTF. For the CDR3, the DNA is TGTGCCAGCAGCCAGGAAAACTATGGCTACACCTTC.